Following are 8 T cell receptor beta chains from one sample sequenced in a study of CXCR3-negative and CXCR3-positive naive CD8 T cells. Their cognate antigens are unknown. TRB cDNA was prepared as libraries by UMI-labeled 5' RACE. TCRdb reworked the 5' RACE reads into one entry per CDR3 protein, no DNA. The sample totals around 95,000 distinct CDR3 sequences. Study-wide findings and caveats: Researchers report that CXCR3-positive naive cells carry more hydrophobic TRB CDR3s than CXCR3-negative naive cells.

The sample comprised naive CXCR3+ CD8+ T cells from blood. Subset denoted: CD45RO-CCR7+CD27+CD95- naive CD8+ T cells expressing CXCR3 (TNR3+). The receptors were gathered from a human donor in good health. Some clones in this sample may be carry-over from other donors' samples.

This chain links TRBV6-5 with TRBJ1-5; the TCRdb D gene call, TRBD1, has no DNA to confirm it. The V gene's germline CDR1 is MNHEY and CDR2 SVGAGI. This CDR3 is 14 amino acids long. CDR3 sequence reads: CASRKQGSNQPQHF.

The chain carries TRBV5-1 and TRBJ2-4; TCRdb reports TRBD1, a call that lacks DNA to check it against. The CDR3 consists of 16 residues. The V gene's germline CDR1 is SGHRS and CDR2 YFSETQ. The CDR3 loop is CASPREPDLAKNIQYF.

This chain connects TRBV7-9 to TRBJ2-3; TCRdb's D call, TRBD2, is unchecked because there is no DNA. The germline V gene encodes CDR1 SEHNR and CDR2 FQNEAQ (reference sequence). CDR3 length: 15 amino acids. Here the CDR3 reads CASSPRDFRTDTQYF. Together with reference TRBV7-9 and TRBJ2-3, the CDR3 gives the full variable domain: DTGVSQNPRHKITKRGQNVTFRCDPISEHNRLYWYRQTLGQGPEFLTYFQNEAQLEKSRLLSDRFSAERPKGSFSTLEIQRTEQGDSAMYLCASSPRDFRTDTQYFGPGTRLTVL.

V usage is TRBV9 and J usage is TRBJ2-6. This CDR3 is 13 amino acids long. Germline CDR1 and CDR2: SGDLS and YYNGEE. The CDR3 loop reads CASSVSGANVLTF. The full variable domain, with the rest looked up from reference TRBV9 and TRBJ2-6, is DSGVTQTPKHLITATGQRVTLRCSPRSGDLSVYWYQQSLDQGLQFLIQYYNGEERAKGNILERFSAQQFPDLHSELNLSSLELGDSALYFCASSVSGANVLTFGAGSRLTVL.

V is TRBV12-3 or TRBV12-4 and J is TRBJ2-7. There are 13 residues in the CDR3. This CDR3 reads CASSTQFGSEQYF.

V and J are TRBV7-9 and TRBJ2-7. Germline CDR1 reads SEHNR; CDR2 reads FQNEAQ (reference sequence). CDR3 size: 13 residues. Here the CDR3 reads CASSLAGIYEQYF.

CDR3 region: CASRVGAEAFF. The chain joins TRBV27 to TRBJ1-1; TCRdb calls TRBD1, which cannot be checked without DNA. This CDR3 contains 11 residues. Germline loops: CDR1 MNHEY, CDR2 SMNVEV (reference sequence).

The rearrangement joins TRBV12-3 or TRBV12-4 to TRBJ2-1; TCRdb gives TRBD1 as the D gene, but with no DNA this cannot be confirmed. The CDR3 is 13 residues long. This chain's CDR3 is CASTPGTANEQFF.